This T cell receptor beta chain was observed in a study of follicular helper T cells after annual influenza vaccination. Study-wide background: After each seasonal flu vaccination, blood came on days 0, 7 and 28. Study-level findings and limits: Yearly vaccinations repeatedly recalled conserved clonotypes in ICOS+CD38+ cTfh.

About this clone: Its matching antigen is unknown.

The time point here: 2015-2016 season, pre-vaccination. Assay used: immunoSEQ multiplex PCR; TCRdb lists only in-frame clones, some missing. The sample holds 13,000 or so clones; nearly 80% are singletons and the top ten take 3.5% to 4.5%. The germline V gene encodes CDR1 LNHDA and CDR2 SQIVND (reference sequence). The V end lost 7 bases, the J end lost 2 bases, and 14 bases lay between the germline ends. The CDR3 consists of 14 residues. Source: CXCR5+ CD38- circulating T follicular helper cells from blood, taken on the day of influenza vaccination. The subset was: circulating Tfh, non-naive CD4+CXCR5+PD-1+ (ICOS+CD38+ or ICOS-CD38-). This TCR was recovered from an adult who received the influenza vaccine. This sequence joins TRBV19 and TRBJ1-2; D perhaps matches TRBD1 (6 bases). CDR3 DNA: TGTGCCAGTAAAGGACAGTCCCACAACTATGGCTACACCTTC. Translated, it gives CASKGQSHNYGYTF.